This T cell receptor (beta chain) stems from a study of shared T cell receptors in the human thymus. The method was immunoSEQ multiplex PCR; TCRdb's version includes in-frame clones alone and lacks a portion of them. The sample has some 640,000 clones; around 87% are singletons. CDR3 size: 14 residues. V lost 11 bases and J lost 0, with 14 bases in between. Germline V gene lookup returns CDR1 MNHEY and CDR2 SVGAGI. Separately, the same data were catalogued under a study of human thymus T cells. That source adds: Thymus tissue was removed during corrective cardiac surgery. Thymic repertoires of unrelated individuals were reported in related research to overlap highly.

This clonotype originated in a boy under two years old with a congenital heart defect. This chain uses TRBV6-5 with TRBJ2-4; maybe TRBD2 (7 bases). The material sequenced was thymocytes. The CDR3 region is CADGGQLAKNIQYF. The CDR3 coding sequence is TGTGCCGACGGGGGGCAACTAGCCAAAAACATTCAGTACTTC.